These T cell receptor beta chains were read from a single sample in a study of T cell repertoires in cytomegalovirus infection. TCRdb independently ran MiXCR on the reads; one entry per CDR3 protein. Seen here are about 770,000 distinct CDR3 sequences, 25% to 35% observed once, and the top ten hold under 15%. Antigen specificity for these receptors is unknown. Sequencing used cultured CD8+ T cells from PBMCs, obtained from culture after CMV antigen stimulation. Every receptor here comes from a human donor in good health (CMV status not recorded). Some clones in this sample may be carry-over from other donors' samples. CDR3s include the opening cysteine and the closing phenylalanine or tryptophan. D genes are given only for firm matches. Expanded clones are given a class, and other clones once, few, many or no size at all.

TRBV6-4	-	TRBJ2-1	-	CASSPGAGDYNEQFF	TGTGCCAGCAGTCCCGGGGCAGGGGACTACAATGAGCAGTTCTTC
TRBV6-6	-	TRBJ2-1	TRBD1	CASSYRGPGRSSYNEQFF	TGTGCCAGCAGTTACAGGGGGCCAGGCCGAAGCTCCTACAATGAGCAGTTCTTC
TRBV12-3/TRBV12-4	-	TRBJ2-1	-	CASSLGDTNNEQFF	TGTGCCAGCAGTTTAGGGGACACGAACAATGAGCAGTTCTTC
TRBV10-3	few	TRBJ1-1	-	CAISDADMNTEAFF	TGTGCCATCAGTGATGCAGACATGAACACTGAAGCTTTCTTT
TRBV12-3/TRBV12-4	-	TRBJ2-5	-	CASSPRTYQETQYF	TGTGCCAGCAGTCCACGAACGTACCAAGAGACCCAGTACTTC
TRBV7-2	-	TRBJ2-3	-	CASSLEGGVRLTGTDTQYF	TGTGCCAGCAGCTTAGAGGGCGGGGTAAGGTTAACTGGCACAGATACGCAGTATTTT
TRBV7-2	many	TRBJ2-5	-	CASSRTTPYQETQYF	TGTGCCAGCAGCCGAACGACCCCGTACCAAGAGACCCAGTACTTC
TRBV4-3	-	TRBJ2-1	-	CASSQVQVGNEQFF	TGCGCCAGCAGCCAAGTTCAGGTCGGGAATGAGCAGTTCTTC
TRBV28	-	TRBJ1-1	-	CASSLWVITMNTEAFF	TGTGCCAGCAGTTTATGGGTCATTACTATGAACACTGAAGCTTTCTTT
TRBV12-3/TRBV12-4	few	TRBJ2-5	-	CASSPGDRQETQYF	TGTGCCAGCAGTCCCGGGGACCGCCAAGAGACCCAGTACTTC
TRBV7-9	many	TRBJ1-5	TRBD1	CASGSTGTAEPRSNQPQHF	TGTGCCAGCGGATCTACCGGGACAGCCGAACCCCGTAGCAATCAGCCCCAGCATTTT
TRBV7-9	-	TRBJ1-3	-	CASSPQVAQEPSGNTIYF	TGTGCCAGCAGCCCACAGGTTGCCCAAGAGCCCTCTGGAAACACCATATATTTT
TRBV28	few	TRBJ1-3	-	CASRERGLTGNTIYF	TGTGCCAGCAGAGAAAGGGGGTTGACTGGAAACACCATATATTTT
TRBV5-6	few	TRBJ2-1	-	CASSLDRRRAFSYNEQFF	TGTGCCAGCAGCTTGGATAGGCGCAGGGCCTTCTCCTACAATGAGCAGTTCTTC
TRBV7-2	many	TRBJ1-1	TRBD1	CASSPYNRGNTEAFF	TGTGCCAGCAGCCCCTACAACAGGGGAAACACTGAAGCTTTCTTT
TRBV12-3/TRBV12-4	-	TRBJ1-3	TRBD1	CATPGGGGHPSPPSSGNTIYF	TGTGCCACCCCGGGGGGAGGGGGCCATCCATCTCCACCTAGCTCTGGAAACACCATATATTTT
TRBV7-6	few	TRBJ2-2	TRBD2	CASRFSGDGTGELFF	TGTGCCAGCAGATTTAGCGGGGACGGCACCGGGGAGCTGTTTTTT
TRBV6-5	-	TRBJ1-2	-	CASSLAGASYGYTF	TGTGCCAGCAGCTTAGCAGGGGCGAGCTATGGCTACACCTTC
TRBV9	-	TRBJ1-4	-	CASSGSSTNEKLFF	TGTGCCAGCAGTGGATCATCAACTAATGAAAAACTGTTTTTT